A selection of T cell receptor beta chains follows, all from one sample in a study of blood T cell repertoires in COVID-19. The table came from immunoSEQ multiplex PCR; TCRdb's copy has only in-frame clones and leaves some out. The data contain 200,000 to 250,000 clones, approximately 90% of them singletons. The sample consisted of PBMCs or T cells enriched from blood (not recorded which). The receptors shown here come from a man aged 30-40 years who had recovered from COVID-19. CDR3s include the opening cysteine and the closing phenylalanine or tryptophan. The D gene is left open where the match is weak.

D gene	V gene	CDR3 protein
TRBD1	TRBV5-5	CASSLRRAGGEQFF
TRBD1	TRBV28	CASSPAGTGLHEQFF
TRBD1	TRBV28	CASSSGGESEQYF
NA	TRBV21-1	CASSMSSNQPQHF
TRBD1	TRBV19	CASSPLTGGYEQYF
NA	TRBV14	CASSQWTNSYEQYF
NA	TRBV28	CASKGWGNEKLFF
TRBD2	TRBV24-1	CATSNGFVTRLADTGELFF
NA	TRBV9	CASSRAAGKAYEQYF
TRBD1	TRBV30	CAWSNLGQANEKLFF
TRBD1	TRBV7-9	CASSWTTQGTGNTIYF
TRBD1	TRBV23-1	CASSLPRTGKRDQPQHF
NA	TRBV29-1	CSAGTPNEKLFF
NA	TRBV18	CASSRTDSLNTEAFF
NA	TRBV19	CASSIGGNQPQHF
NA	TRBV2	CASGQGNGYTF
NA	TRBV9	CASSVATGYGYTF
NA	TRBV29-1	CSVAGDRQNNEQFF
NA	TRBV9	CASSVGQLNTEAFF
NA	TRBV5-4	CASSGGRGFNTEAFF
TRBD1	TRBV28	CASSRQFAGTGGGTQYF
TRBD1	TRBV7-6	CASSPGQGFSPLHF
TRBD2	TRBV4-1	CASSQNPGLAGEGDTQYF
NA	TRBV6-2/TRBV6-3	CASSYRASLRPDTQYF
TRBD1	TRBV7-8	CASSQSTGVRNEKLFF
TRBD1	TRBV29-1	CSVEVGYGTGAYEQYF
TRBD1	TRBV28	CASSTGGSNQPQHF
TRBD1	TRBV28	CASSLRTGFVQPQHF
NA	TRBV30	CAWGSGANVLTF
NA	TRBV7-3	CASSLMRRENTEAFF
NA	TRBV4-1	CASSRGQTERNEQYF
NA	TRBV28	CASSLLDRQYF
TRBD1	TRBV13	CASSWDRGLNEQFF
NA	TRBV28	CASSTPSQGYGNTIYF